This is a list of T cell receptor beta chains from one sample in a study of early T cells in non-severe SARS-CoV-2 infection. TCRdb fed the 5' RACE reads into MiXCR, producing one record per CDR3 protein. The table lists around 77,000 distinct CDR3 sequences, 9% to 15% of them singletons, with around 15% in the top ten. The material was whole blood, obtained at baseline. The receptor source for this set is an adult who was a healthcare worker with PCR-confirmed SARS-CoV-2 infection or an uninfected control (not recorded which). The donor label of this sample is uncertain. The conserved cysteine and the conserved F or W are not part of the CDR3 here. Each record gives: V gene, J gene, CDR3 protein.

TRBV20-1	TRBJ1-2	SARAPDRVRYGYT
TRBV3-1	TRBJ1-2	ASSQDRGRDGYT
TRBV30	TRBJ1-1	AWDRAGVMNTEAF
TRBV25-1	TRBJ1-6	ASSELRGRSPLH
TRBV30	TRBJ1-1	AWGRTEAF
TRBV13	TRBJ1-2	ASSFGGGYGYT
TRBV7-6	TRBJ1-1	ASSLGQITEAF
TRBV20-1	TRBJ1-5	SAQTGAYSNQPQH
TRBV5-6	TRBJ1-1	ASSLGSTEAF
TRBV30	TRBJ2-7	ACPGQTGEQY
TRBV2	TRBJ2-3	ASSVEGLAGGVTDTQY
TRBV30	TRBJ1-5	ACTMGRGRNQPQH
TRBV19	TRBJ1-4	LPDGYRANEKLF
TRBV2	TRBJ2-1	ASSEVGPSYNEQF
TRBV11-2	TRBJ2-1	ASRRTSGQHEQF
TRBV7-2	TRBJ2-1	ASSGTRDNEQF
TRBV7-8	TRBJ2-3	ASSLAAYTDTQY
TRBV7-9	TRBJ2-3	ASSTRQSTDTQY
TRBV20-1	TRBJ2-7	SAVDRVIGSYEQY
TRBV2	TRBJ1-5	ASRTGGRQPQH
TRBV19	TRBJ2-1	ASSEYNEQF
TRBV7-9	TRBJ1-5	ASSPGQGWQPQH
TRBV3-1	TRBJ2-3	ASSAGTRVTDTQY
TRBV3-1	TRBJ2-1	ASSQLAGGGNEQF
TRBV10-3	TRBJ2-1	AITSLGTSGNFSYNEQF
TRBV18	TRBJ1-1	ASSQGPNTEAF
TRBV20-1	TRBJ2-5	SAPDPGGTQY
TRBV11-2	TRBJ2-7	ASSLGLADTYEQY
TRBV25-1	TRBJ1-2	AIPSGEGHGYT
TRBV5-1	TRBJ2-7	ASSLYGAYEQY
TRBV9	TRBJ2-1	ASSSTGTSTNEQF
TRBV20-1	TRBJ2-1	SAGDNEQF
TRBV6-5	TRBJ2-5	ASSYGRHGTQY
TRBV29-1	TRBJ2-7	SVAGTGSSYEQY
TRBV10-3	TRBJ1-1	AIRREENTEAF
TRBV11-2	TRBJ2-5	ASSLEASRQETQY
TRBV5-1	TRBJ1-1	ASSSTGPNTEAF
TRBV18	TRBJ2-3	ASSPPGADTQY
TRBV7-6	TRBJ1-6	ASSKSGTGNSPLH
TRBV29-1	TRBJ2-2	SVLGTGGGTGELF
TRBV25-1	TRBJ1-1	ASSESSAGQGSEAF
TRBV11-2	TRBJ1-5	ASSLDGSNQPQH
TRBV12-3/TRBV12-4	TRBJ1-1	ASSFPEAF
TRBV7-6	TRBJ2-7	ASSLAGTGGYEQY
TRBV2	TRBJ2-1	ASSLDPYNEQF
TRBV9	TRBJ2-2	ASSVSNSRDTGELF
TRBV14	TRBJ2-5	ASSRGPEGTQY